Listed below are T cell receptor beta chains from one sample, sequenced in a study of blood T cell repertoires in COVID-19. Produced via immunoSEQ multiplex PCR; TCRdb's table is partial and in-frame only. The repertoire includes about 190,000 clones, roughly 80% of them detected once, and about 14% sits in the top ten. Sequencing input: peripheral blood. The receptor set was obtained from a man in his fifties or sixties who had recovered from COVID-19. Both conserved end residues are part of each CDR3. Each record gives: CDR3 protein, CDR3 DNA, clone size, V gene, CDR3 length, J gene, D gene. A D gene is named only where the DNA matches it firmly. Some rows have no size entry. The others give once, few or many, or a class for an expanded clone.

CDR3aa: CASSRKQGVSDTQYF
CDR3nt: TGTGCCAGCAGCCGAAAACAGGGGGTCTCAGATACGCAGTATTTT
abundance: -
v_gene: TRBV14
len: 15
j_gene: TRBJ2-3
d_gene: TRBD1

CDR3aa: CASSLAGDRGNEKLFF
CDR3nt: TGTGCCAGCAGCTTGGCGGGGGACAGGGGTAATGAAAAACTGTTTTTT
abundance: -
v_gene: TRBV5-4
len: 16
j_gene: TRBJ1-4
d_gene: TRBD1

CDR3aa: CASSNQGAYGYTF
CDR3nt: TGTGCCAGCAGTAACCAGGGGGCCTATGGCTACACCTTC
abundance: -
v_gene: TRBV6-1
len: 13
j_gene: TRBJ1-2
d_gene: TRBD1

CDR3aa: CSASLSLAGAETQYF
CDR3nt: TGCAGTGCTAGTCTTTCCCTAGCGGGAGCAGAGACCCAGTACTTC
abundance: -
v_gene: TRBV20-1
len: 15
j_gene: TRBJ2-5
d_gene: TRBD2

CDR3aa: CASSLLDRAPEAFF
CDR3nt: TGTGCCAGCAGTTTATTGGACAGGGCGCCTGAAGCTTTCTTT
abundance: -
v_gene: TRBV28
len: 14
j_gene: TRBJ1-1
d_gene: TRBD1

CDR3aa: CASSFLPGQGGTGELFF
CDR3nt: TGTGCCAGCAGCTTTCTCCCGGGACAGGGGGGAACCGGGGAGCTGTTTTTT
abundance: -
v_gene: TRBV5-5
len: 17
j_gene: TRBJ2-2
d_gene: TRBD1

CDR3aa: CAWSADRTYEQYF
CDR3nt: TGTGCCTGGAGTGCAGACAGAACCTACGAGCAGTACTTC
abundance: -
v_gene: TRBV30
len: 13
j_gene: TRBJ2-7
d_gene: -

CDR3aa: CASSLGQGTSGSSYEQYF
CDR3nt: TGCGCCAGCAGCCTGGGACAGGGGACTAGCGGGAGCTCCTACGAGCAGTACTTC
abundance: -
v_gene: TRBV5-1
len: 18
j_gene: TRBJ2-7
d_gene: TRBD2

CDR3aa: CASTSFLANGEQFF
CDR3nt: TGTGCCAGCACCTCTTTCCTAGCTAACGGTGAGCAGTTCTTC
abundance: -
v_gene: TRBV28
len: 14
j_gene: TRBJ2-1
d_gene: -

CDR3aa: CASSPGLAEPYEQYF
CDR3nt: TGCGCCAGCTCCCCGGGACTAGCCGAACCCTACGAGCAGTACTTC
abundance: -
v_gene: TRBV10-1
len: 15
j_gene: TRBJ2-7
d_gene: TRBD2

CDR3aa: CASSLVDRVGNEQYF
CDR3nt: TGTGCCAGCAGCTTAGTGGACAGGGTTGGGAACGAGCAGTACTTC
abundance: -
v_gene: TRBV11-2
len: 15
j_gene: TRBJ2-7
d_gene: TRBD1

CDR3aa: CSASITSGTKSQETQYF
CDR3nt: TGCAGTGCTAGTATTACTAGCGGGACAAAGTCTCAAGAGACCCAGTACTTC
abundance: -
v_gene: TRBV20-1
len: 17
j_gene: TRBJ2-5
d_gene: TRBD2

CDR3aa: CASSQDARVVGTDTQYF
CDR3nt: TGCGCCAGCAGCCAAGATGCCAGGGTAGTCGGCACAGATACGCAGTATTTT
abundance: -
v_gene: TRBV4-1
len: 17
j_gene: TRBJ2-3
d_gene: -

CDR3aa: CASSRDSRDEKLFF
CDR3nt: TGTGCCAGCAGCAGGGACAGCAGGGATGAAAAACTGTTTTTT
abundance: -
v_gene: TRBV5-4
len: 14
j_gene: TRBJ1-4
d_gene: TRBD1

CDR3aa: CASSDRGNYGYTF
CDR3nt: TGTGCCAGCAGCGACAGGGGTAACTATGGCTACACCTTC
abundance: many
v_gene: TRBV3-1/TRBV3-2
len: 13
j_gene: TRBJ1-2
d_gene: TRBD1

CDR3aa: CASSPPRSERFNTEAFF
CDR3nt: TGTGCCAGCTCACCACCACGCTCCGAACGGTTTAACACTGAAGCTTTCTTT
abundance: -
v_gene: TRBV18
len: 17
j_gene: TRBJ1-1
d_gene: -

CDR3aa: CASSDSPDRGQELFF
CDR3nt: TGTGCCAGCAGTGATTCGCCGGACAGGGGACAAGAACTGTTTTTT
abundance: -
v_gene: TRBV25-1
len: 15
j_gene: TRBJ1-4
d_gene: TRBD1

CDR3aa: CASEWQGSEKLFF
CDR3nt: TGTGCCAGCGAATGGCAGGGGTCTGAAAAACTGTTTTTT
abundance: -
v_gene: TRBV5-5
len: 13
j_gene: TRBJ1-4
d_gene: -

CDR3aa: CASSLATGGYGYTF
CDR3nt: TGTGCCAGCAGCTTAGCGACAGGAGGCTATGGCTACACCTTC
abundance: -
v_gene: TRBV11-1
len: 14
j_gene: TRBJ1-2
d_gene: -

CDR3aa: CASSLQATALSQHF
CDR3nt: TGTGCCAGTAGTTTACAGGCGACCGCTCTATCCCAGCATTTT
abundance: -
v_gene: TRBV19
len: 14
j_gene: TRBJ1-5
d_gene: -

CDR3aa: CASSKDGGTTDTQYF
CDR3nt: TGCGCCAGCAGCAAGGACGGGGGAACCACAGATACGCAGTATTTT
abundance: -
v_gene: TRBV5-1
len: 15
j_gene: TRBJ2-3
d_gene: -

CDR3aa: CASSQRTQEVDTQYF
CDR3nt: TGTGCCAGCAGCCAAAGGACCCAGGAGGTCGATACGCAGTATTTT
abundance: -
v_gene: TRBV3-1/TRBV3-2
len: 15
j_gene: TRBJ2-3
d_gene: -

CDR3aa: CASRPGLAGGNEQFF
CDR3nt: TGTGCCAGTAGACCGGGACTAGCGGGAGGCAATGAGCAGTTCTTC
abundance: -
v_gene: TRBV19
len: 15
j_gene: TRBJ2-1
d_gene: TRBD2

CDR3aa: CASSPGRREGTQYF
CDR3nt: TGTGCCAGCAGTCCCGGACGTAGGGAGGGTACGCAGTATTTT
abundance: -
v_gene: TRBV6-5
len: 14
j_gene: TRBJ2-3
d_gene: TRBD2

CDR3aa: CASSEHTGNEKLFF
CDR3nt: TGTGCCAGCAGTGAACATACGGGGAATGAAAAACTGTTTTTT
abundance: once
v_gene: TRBV2
len: 14
j_gene: TRBJ1-4
d_gene: -

CDR3aa: CASSSLGLAGNSDEQFF
CDR3nt: TGTGCCAGCAGTTCCTTGGGACTAGCGGGGAATAGCGATGAGCAGTTCTTC
abundance: -
v_gene: TRBV27
len: 17
j_gene: TRBJ2-1
d_gene: TRBD2

CDR3aa: CASSTPVNTEAFF
CDR3nt: TGTGCCAGCAGCACCCCAGTGAACACTGAAGCTTTCTTT
abundance: few
v_gene: TRBV4-2
len: 13
j_gene: TRBJ1-1
d_gene: -

CDR3aa: CAWTFGDHYEQYF
CDR3nt: TGTGCCTGGACGTTCGGAGATCACTACGAGCAGTACTTC
abundance: few
v_gene: TRBV30
len: 13
j_gene: TRBJ2-7
d_gene: -

CDR3aa: CASLHSEGNEQYF
CDR3nt: TGTGCCAGCCTCCACTCGGAGGGTAACGAGCAGTACTTC
abundance: -
v_gene: TRBV2
len: 13
j_gene: TRBJ2-7
d_gene: -

CDR3aa: CASSPLAHREHEQYF
CDR3nt: TGTGCCAGCAGTCCCCTCGCCCACAGGGAACACGAGCAGTACTTC
abundance: -
v_gene: TRBV27
len: 15
j_gene: TRBJ2-7
d_gene: -

CDR3aa: CASSYLGLAGYEQYF
CDR3nt: TGTGCCAGCAGTTATTTAGGACTAGCGGGATACGAGCAGTACTTC
abundance: -
v_gene: TRBV6-2/TRBV6-3
len: 15
j_gene: TRBJ2-7
d_gene: TRBD2

CDR3aa: CASSSSGQGDGNTIYF
CDR3nt: TGTGCCAGCAGCTCGTCGGGACAGGGCGACGGAAACACCATATATTTT
abundance: -
v_gene: TRBV7-9
len: 16
j_gene: TRBJ1-3
d_gene: TRBD1

CDR3aa: CASSAEGEPQHF
CDR3nt: TGTGCCAGCAGCGCAGAGGGTGAGCCCCAGCATTTT
abundance: -
v_gene: TRBV28
len: 12
j_gene: TRBJ1-5
d_gene: -